The 20 T cell receptor beta chains given below trace back to one sample, sequenced in a study of a mutant IDH1 vaccine in newly diagnosed glioma (dated by TCRdb to 2020 to 2023). The library relied on the immunoSEQ multiplex PCR assay. Held by TCRdb, this immuneACCESS table contains in-frame sequences only and omits some clones. Under half of the omission traces to an unresolved V gene where checked; the cause of the rest is unknown. The table for this sample lists some 30,000 clones; roughly three quarters of them were counted only once. The leading ten clones occupy around a tenth of the sample. This sample's time point label indicates: week 35, safety follow-up. Each vaccine dose was 300 ug of a 20-mer mutant IDH1 peptide in Montanide, given subcutaneously with topical imiquimod. The antigens these receptors bind are not known. The source material was PBMCs, sampled from a glioma patient whose treatment included an IDH1 peptide vaccine. All receptors come from a woman aged 30 to 39 with glioma. Some clones in this sample may be carry-over from other donors' samples.

The J gene is TRBJ2-2, the V gene TRBV5-1; 7 bases map to TRBD1. Trimming at V came to 0 bases and at J to 10 bases, leaving 9 bases not matched to a gene. Germline V gives CDR1 SGHRS, CDR2 YFSETQ. The CDR3 sequence is 15 residues long. CDR3 sequence reads: CASSLAPAGQEELFF. The CDR3 coding sequence is TGCGCCAGCAGCTTGGCCCCGGCCGGACAGGAGGAGCTGTTTTTT.

V gene TRBV10-3 combines with J gene TRBJ2-1, with 13 bases that match TRBD2. Trimming removed 6 bases from V and 3 bases from J; junction bases left unmatched: 5. Germline CDR1 reads ENHRY; CDR2 reads SYGVKD. CDR3 length: 16 residues. The DNA for the CDR3 is TGTGCCATCAGGATAGGGACTAGCGGGATCTACAATGAGCAGTTCTTC. Encoded protein: CAIRIGTSGIYNEQFF.

The chain links TRBV4-1 to TRBJ1-2, with D uncertain. The germline V and J ends were trimmed by 0 bases and 4 bases, with 6 bases remaining between them. This CDR3 has 13 amino acids. The germline gives CDR1 MGHRA, CDR2 YSYEKL. The CDR3 DNA follows: TGCGCCAGCAGCCAAGAGACGACCTATGGCTACACCTTC. Translating gives CASSQETTYGYTF.

V usage is TRBV5-1 and J usage is TRBJ2-1, with TRBD2 matching 13 bases. V dropped 0 bases and J dropped 6; count of bases not matched to a gene: 15. CDR3 size: 20 residues. Germline V gene data show CDR1 as SGHRS and CDR2 as YFSETQ. CDR3 amino acids: CASSLAGWTSGSRVVNEQFF. The CDR3 DNA reads as TGCGCCAGCAGCTTGGCCGGTTGGACTAGCGGGAGTAGAGTTGTCAATGAGCAGTTCTTC.

The chain couples TRBV6-5 to TRBJ1-5, with TRBD1 identical over 7 bases. CDR3 length: 14 residues. The V segment lost 4 bases and the J segment 6 bases; nucleotides outside the gene matches: 6. CDR1 is MNHEY and CDR2 is SVGAGI in the germline V gene. DNA of the CDR3: TGTGCCAGCAGTTTGGGGCAGGGGGGTCAGCCCCAGCATTTT. Its translation is CASSLGQGGQPQHF.

This chain joins TRBV30 and TRBJ2-7, with D perhaps assigned TRBD1 or TRBD2 (5 bases each). The V end lost 3 bases, the J end lost 5 bases, and 17 bases lay between the germline ends. This CDR3 region has 14 residues. Germline V lookup: CDR1 GTSNPN, CDR2 SVGIG (reference sequence). This CDR3 is CAWSRGLSRDEQYF. CDR3 bases: TGTGCCTGGAGCCGGGGCCTCTCACGGGACGAGCAGTACTTC. The entire variable domain, with the rest obtained from reference TRBV30 and TRBJ2-7, is as follows: SQTIHQWPATLVQPVGSPLSLECTVEGTSNPNLYWYRQAAGRGLQLLFYSVGIGQISSEVPQNLSASRPQDRQFILSSKKLLLSDSGFYLCAWSRGLSRDEQYFGPGTRLTVT.

V is TRBV19 and J is TRBJ1-1, with a tentative D call TRBD1 (6 bases). V was pared by 7 bases and J by 3 bases, with 18 bases between. Germline V gene lookup returns CDR1 LNHDA and CDR2 SQIVND (reference sequence). The CDR3 runs 15 residues. Here the CDR3 reads CASTLGTPSYTEAFF. The CDR3 DNA is TGTGCCAGTACCCTAGGGACACCTTCTTACACTGAAGCTTTCTTT.

The chain combines TRBV5-4 with TRBJ1-1, with 7 bases matching TRBD1. The CDR3 extends over 15 amino acids. V lost 0 bases, J lost 6 bases, and 8 bases stayed unmatched. Germline assignment: CDR1 SGHNT and CDR2 YYREEE (reference sequence). CDR3 loop: CASSLEGGEHPEAFF. The CDR3 coding sequence is TGTGCCAGCAGCTTGGAAGGGGGCGAGCATCCTGAAGCTTTCTTT.

The chain joins TRBV6-5 to TRBJ2-2; possibly TRBD1 for D (5 bases). Germline values: CDR1 MNHEY, CDR2 SVGAGI. Trimming removed 0 bases at V and 6 bases at J, with 14 bases between. The CDR3 length is 16 residues. This CDR3 is CASSYSAGRHAGELFF. CDR3 DNA: TGTGCCAGCAGTTACTCGGCAGGGCGTCATGCCGGGGAGCTGTTTTTT.

As DNA, the CDR3 is TGCGCCAGCAGCCAAGGAACGGGACGGAAGAACACTGAAGCTTTCTTT. Translated: CASSQGTGRKNTEAFF. The chain has TRBV4-1 and TRBJ1-1; a possible D gene is TRBD1 (5 bases). Looked up from germline, CDR1 is MGHRA and CDR2 is YSYEKL. The CDR3 consists of 16 residues. Trimming cost V 1 base and J 1 base, with 13 bases left between them.

The chain recombines TRBV7-2 with TRBJ2-4; 10 bases map to TRBD2. Germline loops: CDR1 SGHTA, CDR2 FQGNSA. CDR3 size: 18 residues. Trimming cost V 1 base and J 7 bases; bases outside gene matches: 13. The CDR3 bases are TGTGCCAGCAGCTTAGGCCAAGCGGGAGGGCCTTTGCTGAACATTCAGTACTTC. Its translation is CASSLGQAGGPLLNIQYF.

The chain combines TRBV5-4 with TRBJ2-7; 14 bases agree with TRBD2. This CDR3 spans 15 amino acids. The germline CDR1 and CDR2 sequences are SGHNT and YYREEE (reference sequence). After removal of 4 bases from V and 6 bases from J, the junction contained 6 bases not matched to a gene. CDR3 DNA sequence: TGTGCCAGCAGCCCTCGGACTAGCGGGAGGAGCGAGCAGTACTTC. Protein product: CASSPRTSGRSEQYF.

The J gene is TRBJ1-6, the V gene TRBV6-4; TRBD1 matches 7 bases. V dropped 2 bases and J dropped 8; count of bases not matched to a gene: 6. This CDR3 is built from 15 residues. Per the germline V gene, CDR1 is MRHNA and CDR2 is SNTAGT. The CDR3 region is CASSDTRQGHSPLHF. CDR3 coding DNA: TGTGCCAGCAGTGACACCCGACAGGGCCATTCACCCCTCCACTTT.

This clone has more than one count but fewer than ten. The chain carries TRBV7-9 and TRBJ1-5; 8 nucleotides agree with TRBD1. In germline, CDR1 is SEHNR, CDR2 FQNEAQ (reference sequence). The CDR3 runs 14 residues. Trimming cost V 5 bases and J 6 bases; bases outside gene matches: 6. CDR3 bases: TGTGCCAGCAGCCCCGGGACAGGAGGTCAGCCCCAGCATTTT. It specifies CASSPGTGGQPQHF.

V is TRBV14 and J is TRBJ1-3; 10 bases match TRBD1. Germline lookup yields CDR1 SGHDN and CDR2 FVKESK. This CDR3 contains 17 residues. Losses at the gene ends were 1 base for V and 4 bases for J; bases not matched to a gene: 7. The CDR3 DNA is TGTGCCAGCAGCCAAGTCAGGCGACAGGGGGCCGGAAACACCATATATTTT. This encodes CASSQVRRQGAGNTIYF.

The chain is built from TRBV6-4 and TRBJ2-7; 9 positions agree with TRBD1. The germline gives CDR1 MRHNA, CDR2 SNTAGT. J lost 4 bases, V lost 5 bases, and 6 bases had no gene match. CDR3 length: 14 residues. The CDR3 sequence is CASSIGQGNYEQYF. CDR3 nucleotides: TGTGCCAGCAGTATCGGACAGGGGAATTACGAGCAGTACTTC.

J is TRBJ2-2 and V is TRBV9, with 13 bases matching TRBD2. V trimming: 5 bases; J trimming: 9 bases; junction bases outside the gene matches: 4. This CDR3 contains 14 residues. In germline, CDR1 is SGDLS, CDR2 YYNGEE. CDR3 protein: CASRGGTSGRELFF. The CDR3 region has the DNA TGTGCCAGCAGGGGCGGGACTAGCGGGAGGGAGCTGTTTTTT.

The chain links TRBV4-1 to TRBJ2-5; tentative D call: TRBD2 (5 bases). Germline lookup yields CDR1 MGHRA and CDR2 YSYEKL. The CDR3 sequence is 17 residues long. With 4 bases removed from V and 2 bases from J, the gap between germline ends came to 20 bases. The DNA of the CDR3 is TGCGCCAGCAGCCCGCGTCGCAGCGGAGAGATTCAAGAGACCCAGTACTTC. It encodes CASSPRRSGEIQETQYF.

This chain uses TRBV1 with TRBJ2-1; TRBD2, the table's D call, was not compared with the DNA. TRBV1 is a pseudogene. This CDR3 spans 18 amino acids. This chain's CDR3 is CTSSGPPTERPVYNEQFF. In nucleotides, the CDR3 is TGCACCAGCAGCGGCCCCCCAACGGAGCGGCCCGTCTACAATGAGCAGTTCTTC.

The gene calls are TRBV29-1 and TRBJ2-7; TRBD1 might be the D (7 bases). The length of the CDR3 is 11 residues. V was shortened by 6 bases and J by 7 bases, with 13 bases between the two germline ends. Germline loops: CDR1 SQVTM, CDR2 ANQGSEA. The DNA for the CDR3 is TGCAGCGTACAGGGGACTCGTGAGCAGTACTTC. This sequence encodes CSVQGTREQYF.